Listed below are T cell receptor beta chains from one sample, sequenced in a study of blood T cells in healthy people across ages. Via MiXCR, TCRdb re-called the 5' RACE reads, giving one row per CDR3 protein. In the table there are about 1.8 million distinct CDR3 sequences, around 50% of which are singletons. Input material: blood. These receptors were collected from a woman aged 40 to 55 in good health. The CDR3 runs from the conserved cysteine through the conserved F or W. Each record gives: D gene, clone size, J gene, V gene, CDR3 length, CDR3 DNA, CDR3 protein. The D gene is left open where the match is weak. The size field is filled for only some rows; it gives once, few, many or a size class.

.	few	TRBJ2-7	TRBV5-1	15	TGCGCCAGCAGCTTGGAGCAGGCGCTTTACAATGAGCAGTACTTC	CASSLEQALYNEQYF
.	.	TRBJ1-1	TRBV5-1	13	TGCGCCAGCAAAAACAACGAAAACACTGAAGCTTTCTTT	CASKNNENTEAFF
TRBD2	few	TRBJ2-3	TRBV4-3	20	TGCGCCAGCAGCCAAGATCTAGCGGGGGGCGAAAATCCAGCCACAGATACGCAGTATTTT	CASSQDLAGGENPATDTQYF
.	.	TRBJ2-5	TRBV18	13	TGTGCCAGCTCACTCGGTGATGGGGAGACCCAGTACTTC	CASSLGDGETQYF
.	few	TRBJ2-7	TRBV2	16	TGTGCCAGCAGTGAATGGGCTACAGGGGAGGAATACGAGCAGTACTTC	CASSEWATGEEYEQYF
.	.	TRBJ2-7	TRBV12-5	15	TGTGCTAGTGGTTTGGTACTATCCGTTTCCTACGAGCAGTACTTC	CASGLVLSVSYEQYF
.	.	TRBJ2-2	TRBV18	13	TGTGCCAGCTCACCAGGACATATTCCCGAGCTGTTTTTT	CASSPGHIPELFF
.	.	TRBJ2-5	TRBV3-1	15	TGTGCCAGCAGCCAAATCTCCGGGGGTCGGGAGACCCAGTACTTC	CASSQISGGRETQYF
.	few	TRBJ2-5	TRBV12-3/TRBV12-4	14	TGTGCCAGCAGTATAATACAGGGACAAGAGACCCAGTACTTC	CASSIIQGQETQYF
TRBD1	.	TRBJ1-6	TRBV4-3	16	TGCGCCAGCAGCTCGAGGTACGACAGGGGGAATTCACCCCTCCACTTT	CASSSRYDRGNSPLHF
.	.	TRBJ2-5	TRBV4-1	15	TGCGCCAGCAGCCAAGGCCCGCCCCCCCAGGAGACCCAGTACTTC	CASSQGPPPQETQYF
.	few	TRBJ1-4	TRBV20-1	16	TGCAGTGTTCCAAACCGAGGACAGCGGCGGGGTGAAAAACTGTTTTTT	CSVPNRGQRRGEKLFF
.	.	TRBJ1-2	TRBV7-9	14	TGTGCCAGTAGCTTAGAAACGCCAGCCTATGGCTACACCTTC	CASSLETPAYGYTF
TRBD1	.	TRBJ2-5	TRBV4-1	15	TGCGCCAGCAGCCACCGACAGGGGAAACAAGAGACCCAGTACTTC	CASSHRQGKQETQYF
TRBD1	.	TRBJ2-3	TRBV20-1	14	TGCAGTGCTCAGGACAGGGGCCCCACAGATACGCAGTATTTT	CSAQDRGPTDTQYF
.	few	TRBJ2-7	TRBV20-1	16	TGCAGTGCTAGAGATCTAACACGGGGGAATTCCTACGAGCAGTACTTC	CSARDLTRGNSYEQYF
.	.	TRBJ2-3	TRBV4-3	16	TGCGCCAGCAGCCAAGAGGAAGGACAGAGGGCAGATACGCAGTATTTT	CASSQEEGQRADTQYF
.	.	TRBJ2-1	TRBV14	14	TGTGCCAGCAGCCCTCGTGTCTCCTACAATGAGCAGTTCTTC	CASSPRVSYNEQFF